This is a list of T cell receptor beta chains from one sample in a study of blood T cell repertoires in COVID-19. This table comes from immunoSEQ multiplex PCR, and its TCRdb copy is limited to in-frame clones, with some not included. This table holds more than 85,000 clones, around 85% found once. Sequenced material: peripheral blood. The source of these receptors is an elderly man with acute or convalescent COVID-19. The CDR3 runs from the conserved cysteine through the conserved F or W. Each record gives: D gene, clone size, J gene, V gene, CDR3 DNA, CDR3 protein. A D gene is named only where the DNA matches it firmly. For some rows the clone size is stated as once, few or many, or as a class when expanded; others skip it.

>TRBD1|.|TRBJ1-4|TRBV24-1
TGTGCCACGCAGGGAGGAAGGACAGGGCGTAATGAAAAACTGTTTTTT
CATQGGRTGRNEKLFF
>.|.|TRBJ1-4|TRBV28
TGTGCCAGCAGTTTAGTGGCAGGGGTTGAAAAACTGTTTTTT
CASSLVAGVEKLFF
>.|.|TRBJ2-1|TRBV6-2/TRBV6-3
TGTGCCAGCAGTCCGCTAGCGACCACCTACAATGAGCAGTTCTTC
CASSPLATTYNEQFF
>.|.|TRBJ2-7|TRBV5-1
TGCGCCAGCAGCTCCTACGGGGGTGGTACGTACGAGCAGTACTTC
CASSSYGGGTYEQYF
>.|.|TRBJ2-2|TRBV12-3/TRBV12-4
TGTGCCAGCAGTTTAATCCAGACCGGGGAGCTGTTTTTT
CASSLIQTGELFF
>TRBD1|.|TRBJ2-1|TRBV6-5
TGTGCCAGCAGTTACTCCCCGGACAGGGCACAAAATGAGCAGTTCTTC
CASSYSPDRAQNEQFF
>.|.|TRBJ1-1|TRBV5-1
TGCGCCAGCAGCTTTAGATGGGGGGACACTGAAGCTTTCTTT
CASSFRWGDTEAFF
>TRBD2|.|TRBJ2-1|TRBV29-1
TGCAGCGCTGAGACTAGCGGGACTGATGAGCAGTTCTTC
CSAETSGTDEQFF
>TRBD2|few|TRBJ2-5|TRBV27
TGTGCCAGCAGTTTATCGTTCCTAGCGGGCCAAGAGACCCAGTACTTC
CASSLSFLAGQETQYF
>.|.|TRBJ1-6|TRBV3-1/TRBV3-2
TGTGCCAGCAGCCAAGAGAGTAAGGGCGCGGGCTGGAATTCACCCCTCCACTTT
CASSQESKGAGWNSPLHF
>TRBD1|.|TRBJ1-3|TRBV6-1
TGTGCCAGCAGTGAATCGGGACAGGGTTCCGGAAACACCATATATTTT
CASSESGQGSGNTIYF
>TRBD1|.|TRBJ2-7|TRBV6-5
TGTGCCAGCAGTTCCGGGACAGGGGCCGAGCAGTACTTC
CASSSGTGAEQYF
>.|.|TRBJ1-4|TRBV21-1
TGTGCCAGCCTCCCCGAGGGATCTACAGGGGCTTCTAATGAAAAACTGTTTTTT
CASLPEGSTGASNEKLFF
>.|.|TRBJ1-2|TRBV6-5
TGTGCCAGCAGTTGGGTGGGAGCTAACTATGGCTACACCTTC
CASSWVGANYGYTF
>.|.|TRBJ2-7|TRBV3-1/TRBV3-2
TGTGCCAGCAGCCCCTTATTTTACAGTGGAACCGCCTACGAGCAGTACTTC
CASSPLFYSGTAYEQYF
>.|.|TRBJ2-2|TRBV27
TGTGCCAGCAGTTTTGAGGAGGCTCGCGGGGAGCTGTTTTTT
CASSFEEARGELFF
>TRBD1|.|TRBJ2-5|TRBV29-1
TGCAGCGTGAGTGACGGGACAGGGGCTGGGGAGACCCAGTACTTC
CSVSDGTGAGETQYF
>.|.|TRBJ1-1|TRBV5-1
TGCGCCAGCTATAAGGAGGGTGAAGCTTTCTTT
CASYKEGEAFF
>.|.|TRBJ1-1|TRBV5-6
TGTGCCAGCAGCAAGGATTATGGGGAGGTGGACACTGAAGCTTTCTTT
CASSKDYGEVDTEAFF
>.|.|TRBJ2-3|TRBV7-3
TGTGCCACTTCCCCACTCACAGATACGCAGTATTTT
CATSPLTDTQYF
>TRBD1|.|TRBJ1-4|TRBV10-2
TGCGCCAGCAGCATACAGGGGAGTGAAAAACTGTTTTTT
CASSIQGSEKLFF
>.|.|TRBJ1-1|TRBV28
TGTGCCAGCAGGGTCGGGTCCACTGAAGCTTTCTTT
CASRVGSTEAFF
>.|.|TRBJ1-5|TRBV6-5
TGTGCCAGCACGGACAGAGAAGGCTATCAGCCCCAGCATTTT
CASTDREGYQPQHF
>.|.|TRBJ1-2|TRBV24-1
TGTGCCACCAGTGATTTGGCCCAGGATGGCTACACCTTC
CATSDLAQDGYTF
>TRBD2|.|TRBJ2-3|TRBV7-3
TGTGCCAGCAGCGGACTAGCGGGAGACACAGATACGCAGTATTTT
CASSGLAGDTDTQYF
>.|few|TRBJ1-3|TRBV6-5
TGTGCCAGCAACCCGGGGGGGAGCTCTGGAAACACCATATATTTT
CASNPGGSSGNTIYF
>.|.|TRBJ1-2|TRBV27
TGTGCCAGCAGTTTATGGGCCGGAATTAACTATGGCTACACCTTC
CASSLWAGINYGYTF
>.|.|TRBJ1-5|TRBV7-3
TGTGCCAGCAGCTTAGGGCAAAATCAGCCCCAGCATTTT
CASSLGQNQPQHF
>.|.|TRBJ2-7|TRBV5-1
TGCGCCAGCAGCTTGACAGGCGCCTCCTACGAGCAGTACTTC
CASSLTGASYEQYF
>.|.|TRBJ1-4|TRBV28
TGTGCCAGCAGTTTCCCCGGAGGTTCAACTAATGAAAAACTGTTTTTT
CASSFPGGSTNEKLFF
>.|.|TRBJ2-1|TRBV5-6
TGTGCCAGCAGCTTGGTAGGGCAGGGTACACATGAGCAGTTCTTC
CASSLVGQGTHEQFF
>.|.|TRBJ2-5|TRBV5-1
TGCGCCAGCAGCTTGAATAGCCCGCCAGAGACCCAGTACTTC
CASSLNSPPETQYF
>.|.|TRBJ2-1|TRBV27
TGTGCCTCAACGCGGGCTAGCGCTTACAATGAGCAGTTCTTC
CASTRASAYNEQFF
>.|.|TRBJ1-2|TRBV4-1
TGCGCCAGCAGCCTTGACAGCCTCTATGGCTACACCTTC
CASSLDSLYGYTF
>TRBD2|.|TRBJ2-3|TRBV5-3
TGTGCCAGAAGCTTGGGTCCCGGGAGGGCCAAGACAGATACGCAGTATTTT
CARSLGPGRAKTDTQYF
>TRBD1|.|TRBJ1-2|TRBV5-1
TGCGCCAGCAGCCCGGGACAGGGGTATGGCTACACCTTC
CASSPGQGYGYTF
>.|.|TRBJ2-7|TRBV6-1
TGTGCCAGCAGTGAAGTGAGCCAGCGGCCCTACGAGCAGTACTTC
CASSEVSQRPYEQYF
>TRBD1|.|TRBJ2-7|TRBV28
TGTGCCAGCAGCCCCGGACAGGTGGGGCACGAGCAGTACTTC
CASSPGQVGHEQYF
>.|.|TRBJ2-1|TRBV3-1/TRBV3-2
TGTGCCAGCAGAGAGGGCGCGCTCTACAATGAGCAGTTCTTC
CASREGALYNEQFF
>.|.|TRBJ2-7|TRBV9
TGTGCCAGCAGCTCCGCTAAAGCGAGCTCCTACGAGCAGTACTTC
CASSSAKASSYEQYF
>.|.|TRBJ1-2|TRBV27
TGTGCCAGCAGTGAACGGGGATACTATGGCTACACCTTC
CASSERGYYGYTF
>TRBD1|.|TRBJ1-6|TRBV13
TGTGCCAGCAGCTTGGGGCGGGGACAGGGAAATTCACCCCTCCACTTT
CASSLGRGQGNSPLHF
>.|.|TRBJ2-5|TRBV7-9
TGTGCCAGCAGCCCGTCCCCCCTTACAGGGACCCAGTACTTC
CASSPSPLTGTQYF
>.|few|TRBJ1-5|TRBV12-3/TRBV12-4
TGTGCCAGCAGTGGGGGGGGTTACCAGCATTTT
CASSGGGYQHF
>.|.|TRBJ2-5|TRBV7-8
TGTGCCAGCAGCTTTGCAGGGGTTGGGGAGACCCAGTACTTC
CASSFAGVGETQYF
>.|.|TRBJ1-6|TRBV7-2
TGTGCCAGCAGCTTTATAATTGCGGCAGGGCTAGACCCAACACCCCTCCACTTT
CASSFIIAAGLDPTPLHF
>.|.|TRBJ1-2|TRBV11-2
TGTGCCAGCAGCTTAGTAATAGAAGGGGGTAATGGCTACACCTTC
CASSLVIEGGNGYTF
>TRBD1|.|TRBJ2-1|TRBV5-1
TGCGCCAGCAGCCAAGGTGGACAGGCATACAATGAGCAGTTCTTC
CASSQGGQAYNEQFF
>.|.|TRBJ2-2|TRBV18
TGTGCCAGCTCACCAGGAGGGGGCACGAACACCGGGGAGCTGTTTTTT
CASSPGGGTNTGELFF